Shown below are 27 T cell receptor beta chains from a single sample sequenced in a study of T-cell memory formation after mild COVID-19. Each CDR3 protein gets one entry after TCRdb re-called the 5' RACE reads with MiXCR. The sample yields about 250,000 distinct CDR3 sequences, over 15% seen once. Sequenced sample: PBMCs or a T cell subset sorted from them (not recorded which). All receptors derive from an adult woman who had mild COVID-19 (a few samples of this study predate the infection). Cell type and time point are not known.

This clonotype was picked up a small number of times. V is TRBV12-3 or TRBV12-4 and J is TRBJ2-1; no clear D gene. The length of the CDR3 is 11 residues. V was pared by 1 base and J by 15 bases, with 10 bases between. Here the CDR3 DNA reads TGTGCCAGCAGTTTAGTTGAGACACGGTTCTTC. Encoded protein: CASSLVETRFF.

This clonotype has a handful of counts. The J gene is TRBJ1-2, the V gene TRBV20-1; the match to TRBD1 covers 8 bases. There are 16 residues in the CDR3. Germline CDR1 reads DFQATT; CDR2 reads SNEGSKA (reference sequence). Losses at the gene ends were 0 bases for V and 4 bases for J; bases not matched to a gene: 10. The CDR3 sequence is CSARDQGQGGSYGYTF. In DNA form, the CDR3 reads TGCAGTGCTAGAGATCAAGGACAGGGAGGTAGCTATGGCTACACCTTC.

This sequence joins TRBV7-2 and TRBJ2-2, with D perhaps TRBD1 (7 bases). CDR3 size: 16 residues. In germline, CDR1 is SGHTA, CDR2 FQGNSA. The V end lost 4 bases, the J end lost 4 bases, and 16 bases lay between the germline ends. CDR3 sequence reads: CASSSRQGGSTGELFF. CDR3 coding DNA: TGTGCCAGCAGCTCCAGACAGGGAGGAAGCACCGGGGAGCTGTTTTTT. Variable domain in full (rest from reference TRBV7-2 and TRBJ2-2): GAGVSQSPSNKVTEKGKDVELRCDPISGHTALYWYRQSLGQGLEFLIYFQGNSAPDKSGLPSDRFSAERTGGSVSTLTIQRTQQEDSAVYLCASSSRQGGSTGELFFGEGSRLTVL.

The genes are TRBV12-3 or TRBV12-4 and TRBJ1-2, with D uncertain. This CDR3 spans 13 amino acids. Between the trimmed V and J ends, which lost 7 bases and 7 bases, there was a span of 16 bases. In DNA, the CDR3 is TGTGCCAGCACCCCGGATGCACGGAGTGGCTACACCTTC. It is translated as CASTPDARSGYTF.

The rearrangement links TRBV20-1 to TRBJ2-3; D ambiguous. The ends were cut back, 3 bases at V and 2 bases at J, with 18 bases in the middle. Germline values: CDR1 DFQATT, CDR2 SNEGSKA (reference sequence). The CDR3 consists of 16 residues. CDR3 residues: CSASITFRLNTDTQYF. Here the CDR3 DNA reads TGCAGTGCTAGTATTACGTTCCGGCTTAACACAGATACGCAGTATTTT.

The rearrangement uses TRBV29-1 and TRBJ2-2, with no clear D. This CDR3 has 11 amino acids. The germline gives CDR1 SQVTM, CDR2 ANQGSEA. The ends were cut back, 7 bases at V and 2 bases at J, with 5 bases in the middle. The CDR3 nucleotides read TGCAGCGGAGAAAACACCGGGGAGCTGTTTTTT. Encoded protein: CSGENTGELFF.

The chain uses TRBV6-5 and TRBJ2-5; D is possibly TRBD2 (6 bases). V was shortened by 2 bases and J by 5 bases, with 12 bases between the two germline ends. The CDR3 sequence is 14 residues long. Per germline, CDR1 MNHEY and CDR2 SVGAGI. The CDR3 DNA sequence: TGTGCCAGCAGTTACGAAAGGAGGGTGGAGACCCAGTACTTC. Amino acid sequence: CASSYERRVETQYF.

The J gene is TRBJ1-5, the V gene TRBV7-8, with 8 bases aligning to TRBD1. Trimming took 3 bases from V and 4 from J; bases not matched to a gene: 8. This CDR3 has 16 residues. The germline CDR1 and CDR2 sequences are SGHVS and FQNEAQ. The CDR3 nucleotides read TGTGCCAGCAGCTTCCTGGGGGGACAGGTTAATCAGCCCCAGCATTTT. Its protein is CASSFLGGQVNQPQHF.

This clonotype was seen a few times. The V and J genes are TRBV20-1 and TRBJ1-1; tentative D call: TRBD1 (5 bases). Germline CDR1 is DFQATT and CDR2 is SNEGSKA (reference sequence). V gave up 1 base and J gave up 7 bases, with 19 bases separating them. This CDR3 is 15 amino acids long. The CDR3 sequence is CSARVGGLDFGEAFF. The CDR3 DNA reads TGCAGTGCTAGAGTTGGGGGACTCGACTTCGGTGAAGCTTTCTTT.

The chain has TRBV9 and TRBJ2-3; a weak D match, TRBD2 (5 bases). With 2 bases removed from V and 4 bases from J, the gap between germline ends came to 14 bases. This CDR3 contains 15 residues. Germline V CDR1 and CDR2: SGDLS, YYNGEE. CDR3 nucleotide sequence: TGTGCCAGCAGCGTCCGTCCCACCGGGGCAGATACGCAGTATTTT. It yields the protein CASSVRPTGADTQYF.

This clonotype was counted a few times. The chain is built from TRBV7-9 and TRBJ2-1; no firm D call. Trimming removed 4 bases at V and 0 bases at J, with 10 bases between. This CDR3 region has 15 residues. Germline CDR1 and CDR2: SEHNR and FQNEAQ (reference sequence). The CDR3 is CASSSAHSSYNEQFF. DNA for the CDR3: TGTGCCAGCAGCTCCGCCCATAGCTCCTACAATGAGCAGTTCTTC.

The V gene is TRBV7-2, the J gene TRBJ1-1; D is unresolved. The germline gives CDR1 SGHTA, CDR2 FQGNSA. This CDR3 is 13 amino acids long. V lost 1 base and J lost 7, with 10 bases in between. This CDR3 reads CASSLVQVGEAFF. The CDR3 coding sequence is TGTGCCAGCAGCTTAGTTCAGGTTGGTGAAGCTTTCTTT.

This clonotype has a handful of counts. In DNA form, the CDR3 reads TGCGCCAGCAGCTCCCGGGCAGATAGCACAGATACGCAGTATTTT. This translates into CASSSRADSTDTQYF. The chain combines TRBV5-1 with TRBJ2-3; no clear D. With 3 bases removed from V and 0 bases from J, the gap between germline ends came to 11 bases. The germline CDR1 and CDR2 sequences are SGHRS and YFSETQ. The CDR3 runs 15 residues.

V gene TRBV5-1 combines with J gene TRBJ2-1; D gene unclear. The germline V gene has CDR1 SGHRS and CDR2 YFSETQ. Trimming shortened V by 0 bases and J by 0 bases, and 13 bases separated the two germline ends. The CDR3 covers 17 residues. The CDR3 loop reads CASSLASGLSSYNEQFF. The CDR3 nucleotides read TGCGCCAGCAGCTTGGCCTCGGGCCTGAGCTCCTACAATGAGCAGTTCTTC.

The rearrangement joins TRBV2 to TRBJ2-1; D is perhaps TRBD1 or TRBD2 (5 bases each). The V and J ends lost 8 bases and 13 bases respectively, with 15 bases between them. The germline gives CDR1 SNHLY, CDR2 FYNNEI. The length of the CDR3 is 11 residues. The CDR3 coding sequence is TGTGCCAGCGCCAAGACGGGACCTCAGTTCTTC. This codes for CASAKTGPQFF.

The chain couples TRBV19 to TRBJ1-2; TRBD1 matches at 9 bases. V was pared by 8 bases and J by 7 bases, with 14 bases of the junction left unmatched. The CDR3 sequence is 15 residues long. CDR1 is LNHDA and CDR2 is SQIVND in the germline V gene (reference sequence). The CDR3 sequence: CASSLQGAAGGGYTF. The CDR3 nucleotides are TGTGCCAGTTCCCTACAGGGGGCGGCGGGAGGTGGCTACACCTTC.

There are many counts of this clonotype. This chain links TRBV7-2 with TRBJ2-1, with D hard to call. The V end lost 3 bases, the J end lost 5 bases, and 8 bases lay between the germline ends. This CDR3 region has 13 residues. Per germline, CDR1 SGHTA and CDR2 FQGNSA. Here the CDR3 DNA reads TGTGCCAGCAGCTTTTCTCTGAACAATGAGCAGTTCTTC. Translated, it gives CASSFSLNNEQFF.

This chain links TRBV18 with TRBJ2-7; perhaps TRBD2 as D (6 bases). The ends were cut back, 2 bases at V and 7 bases at J, with 15 bases in the middle. The CDR3 has 14 amino acids. The germline V gene encodes CDR1 KGHSH and CDR2 LQKENI. For the CDR3, the DNA is TGTGCCAGCTCACCAGCTTTGGACGGGAGAGAGCAGTACTTC. Protein product: CASSPALDGREQYF.

This clonotype came up once. The chain recombines TRBV18 with TRBJ1-1; perhaps TRBD1 as D (6 bases). Germline values: CDR1 KGHSH, CDR2 LQKENI. The CDR3 has 15 residues. V lost 3 bases, J lost 0 bases, and 11 bases lay in between. Written as DNA, the CDR3 is TGTGCCAGCTCACCGTTGGACAGCATGAACACTGAAGCTTTCTTT. Protein product: CASSPLDSMNTEAFF.

The rearrangement links TRBV21-1 to TRBJ1-5; TRBD1 is taken as the D call from the table, unchecked against the DNA. TRBV21-1 is flagged as a pseudogene. This CDR3 spans 14 amino acids. The CDR3: CARDTSTGNQPQHF. In DNA, the CDR3 is TGTGCCAGGGACACCTCGACGGGGAATCAGCCCCAGCATTTT.

The chain links TRBV18 to TRBJ1-5; TRBD1 matches at 8 bases. V lost 6 bases and J lost 1; bases outside the gene matches: 5. Germline-derived CDR1 and CDR2 are KGHSH and LQKENI. The length of the CDR3 is 15 residues. The CDR3 loop is CASSRTGISNQPQHF. The CDR3 nucleotides read TGTGCCAGCTCCCGGACAGGGATAAGCAATCAGCCCCAGCATTTT.

The chain joins TRBV7-8 to TRBJ2-1; 7 bases fit TRBD1. Trimming at V came to 3 bases and at J to 4 bases, leaving 9 bases not matched to a gene. CDR1 SGHVS and CDR2 FQNEAQ come from the germline V gene. CDR3 size: 16 residues. This CDR3 reads CASSFWDRGDYNEQFF. CDR3 nucleotides: TGTGCCAGCAGCTTTTGGGACAGAGGGGATTACAATGAGCAGTTCTTC.

The V and J genes are TRBV18 and TRBJ1-1, with unresolved D. Trimming took 5 bases from V and 1 from J, leaving 8 bases between them. Germline lookup yields CDR1 KGHSH and CDR2 LQKENI. CDR3 length: 13 amino acids. The CDR3 loop reads CASSRDKNTEAFF. The CDR3 nucleotides are TGTGCCAGCTCAAGAGACAAGAACACTGAAGCTTTCTTT.

A few counts support this clonotype. V and J are TRBV4-3 and TRBJ2-1; 10 bases align to TRBD2. V lost 4 bases and J lost 10; bases outside the gene matches: 22. The CDR3 is 19 residues long. Germline values: CDR1 LGHNA, CDR2 YSLEER. This CDR3 reads CASSPRASGSFRAPGEQFF. The DNA for the CDR3 is TGCGCCAGCAGCCCGAGAGCTAGCGGGAGTTTTAGGGCCCCGGGAGAGCAGTTCTTC.

This clonotype has only a few counts. The chain employs TRBV2 and TRBJ2-1; 13 nucleotides agree with TRBD2. Trimming removed 3 bases from V and 0 bases from J; junction bases left unmatched: 5. The CDR3 totals 18 residues. Germline loops: CDR1 SNHLY, CDR2 FYNNEI. For the CDR3, the DNA is TGTGCCAGCAGTGACGGACTAGCGGGAGCTCTCTCCTACAATGAGCAGTTCTTC. Amino acid sequence: CASSDGLAGALSYNEQFF. The full variable domain, in which reference TRBV2 and TRBJ2-1 provide the parts outside the CDR3, is EPEVTQTPSHQVTQMGQEVILRCVPISNHLYFYWYRQILGQKVEFLVSFYNNEISEKSEIFDDQFSVERPDGSNFTLKIRSTKLEDSAMYFCASSDGLAGALSYNEQFFGPGTRLTVL.

The chain combines TRBV15 with TRBJ1-2; 8 positions match TRBD1. The CDR3 covers 17 residues. Per germline, CDR1 LNHNV and CDR2 YYDKDF (reference sequence). After removal of 0 bases from V and 3 bases from J, the junction contained 9 bases not matched to a gene. CDR3 amino acids: CATSRDQDRGIDYGYTF. The CDR3, as DNA: TGTGCCACCAGCAGAGATCAAGACAGGGGAATCGACTATGGCTACACCTTC.

This clonotype occurred a few times. The chain recombines TRBV5-1 with TRBJ2-7; 8 bases map to TRBD1. The CDR3 consists of 14 residues. The junction had 9 bases not matched to a gene; V was cut back by 4 bases and J by 6 bases. CDR1 and CDR2 (germline): SGHRS, YFSETQ. Here the CDR3 reads CASSPGQGVGEQYF. The CDR3 bases are TGCGCCAGCAGCCCCGGACAGGGAGTAGGCGAGCAGTACTTC.